This T cell receptor (beta chain) was retrieved from a study of blood T cell repertoires in COVID-19. Study-level background: Both acute and convalescent COVID-19 samples were obtained from the United States, Italy and Spain. T cells, B-cell-depleted T cells, or PBMCs provided the cDNA or gDNA that served as material.

Germline CDR1 and CDR2: MNHEY and SVGAGI. CDR3 length: 12 residues. V was pared by 5 bases and J by 9 bases, with 13 bases between. In the source study's methods: From reference gene primer amplification, estimates of nucleated cell counts were derived. Data came from immunoSEQ multiplex PCR; TCRdb stores just in-frame clones and leaves some out. V and J calls and clone size follow that table, whereas D and trimming were derived from the DNA. Of fewer than 250,000 clones listed, about four fifths are singletons. The receptor was isolated from a woman between 65 and 79 years old with active or convalescent COVID-19. Sequencing was done on a sample of peripheral blood. The rearrangement joins TRBV6-5 to TRBJ1-1; TRBD1 might be the D (6 bases). CDR3 in amino acids: CASSTKGGKAFF. CDR3 nucleotide sequence: TGTGCCAGCAGTACCAAAGGGGGAAAAGCTTTCTTT.